This TCR beta chain was captured in a study of cytomegalovirus exposure and HLA in healthy donors. Study observations and caveats: A missense variant in DCLRE1C was later tied to TCR beta V- and J-gene trimming. By HLA locus, TCR association rates varied in a later analysis, with DRB1 showing the most and HLA-C the fewest.

Donors in the study were healthy people who gave bone marrow. Germline CDR1 reads SGHTA; CDR2 reads FQGNSA. Unmatched junction bases numbered 0, after V lost 3 bases and J lost 0 bases. This CDR3 is built from 15 residues. This clone appeared a few times. Its antigen remains unknown. Use of 60 Vbeta and 13 Jbeta primers characterized the PCR. TCRdb's copy holds only in-frame clones and misses some; the assay was immunoSEQ multiplex PCR. The sample comprises under 250,000 clones, 70% to 85% of which are singletons, and 4% to 4.5% rests with the top ten. The TCR was taken from a woman in her 30s in good health and CMV-seropositive. The chain recombines TRBV7-2 with TRBJ2-3; TRBD2 agrees at 10 bases. The sequencing input was PBMCs. CDR3 protein: CASSFSGGSTDTQYF. CDR3 nucleotide sequence: TGTGCCAGCAGCTTTAGCGGGGGGAGCACAGATACGCAGTATTTT.